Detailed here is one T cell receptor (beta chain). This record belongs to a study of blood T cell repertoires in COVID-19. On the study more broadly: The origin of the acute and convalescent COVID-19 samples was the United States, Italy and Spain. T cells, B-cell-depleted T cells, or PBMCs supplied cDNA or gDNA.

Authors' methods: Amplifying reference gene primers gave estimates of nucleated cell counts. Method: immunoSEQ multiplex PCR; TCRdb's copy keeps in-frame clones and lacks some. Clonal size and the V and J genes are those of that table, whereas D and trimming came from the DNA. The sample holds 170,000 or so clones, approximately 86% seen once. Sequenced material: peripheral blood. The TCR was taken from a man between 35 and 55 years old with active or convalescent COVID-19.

CDR3 nucleotide sequence: TGTGCCAGCAGCATGGACAGCCTGGGGCAGTTCTTC. This gives the protein CASSMDSLGQFF. J is TRBJ2-1 and V is TRBV7-9; D is perhaps TRBD1 (6 bases). V shed 5 bases and J shed 12 bases, with 14 bases lying between them. Germline V gives CDR1 SEHNR, CDR2 FQNEAQ (reference sequence). The CDR3 is 12 amino acids. The entire variable domain, with the rest obtained from reference TRBV7-9 and TRBJ2-1, is as follows: DTGVSQNPRHKITKRGQNVTFRCDPISEHNRLYWYRQTLGQGPEFLTYFQNEAQLEKSRLLSDRFSAERPKGSFSTLEIQRTEQGDSAMYLCASSMDSLGQFFGPGTRLTVL.